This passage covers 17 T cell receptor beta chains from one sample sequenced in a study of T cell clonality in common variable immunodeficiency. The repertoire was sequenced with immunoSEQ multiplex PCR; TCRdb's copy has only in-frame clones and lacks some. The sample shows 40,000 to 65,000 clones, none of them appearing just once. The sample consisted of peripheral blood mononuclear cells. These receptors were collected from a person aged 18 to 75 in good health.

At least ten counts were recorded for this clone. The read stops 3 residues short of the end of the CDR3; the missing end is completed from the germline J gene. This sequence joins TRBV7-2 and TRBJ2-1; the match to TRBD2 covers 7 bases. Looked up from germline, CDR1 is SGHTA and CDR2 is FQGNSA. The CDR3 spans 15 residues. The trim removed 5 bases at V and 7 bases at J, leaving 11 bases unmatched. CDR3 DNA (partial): TGTGCCAGCAGCCCATGGACTAGAGGAGTGAATGAG. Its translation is CASSPWTRGVNE. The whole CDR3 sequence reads CASSPWTRGVNEQFF.

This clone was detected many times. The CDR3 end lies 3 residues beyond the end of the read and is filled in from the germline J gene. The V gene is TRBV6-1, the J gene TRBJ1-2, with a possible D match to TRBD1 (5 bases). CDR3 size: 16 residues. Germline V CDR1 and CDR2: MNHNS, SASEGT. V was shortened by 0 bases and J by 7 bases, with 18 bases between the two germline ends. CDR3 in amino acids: CASSEAAGPTSSGYTF. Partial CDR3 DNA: TGTGCCAGCAGTGAAGCAGCGGGGCCGACCTCCAGTGGC.

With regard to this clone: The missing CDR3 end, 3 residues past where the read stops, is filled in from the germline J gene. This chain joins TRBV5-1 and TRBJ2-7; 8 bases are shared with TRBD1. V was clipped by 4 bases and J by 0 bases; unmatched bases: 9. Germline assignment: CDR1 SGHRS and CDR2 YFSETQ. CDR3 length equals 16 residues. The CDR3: CASSASWQGASYEQYF. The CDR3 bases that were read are TGCGCCAGCAGCGCGAGCTGGCAGGGGGCCTCCTACGAG.

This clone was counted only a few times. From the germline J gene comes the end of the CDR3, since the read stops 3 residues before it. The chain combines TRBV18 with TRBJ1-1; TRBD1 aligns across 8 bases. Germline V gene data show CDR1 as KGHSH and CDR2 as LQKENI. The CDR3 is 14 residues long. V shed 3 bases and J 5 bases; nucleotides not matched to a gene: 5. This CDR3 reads CASSPGQGGTEAFF. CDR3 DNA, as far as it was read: TGTGCCAGCTCACCTGGACAGGGAGGAACTGAA.

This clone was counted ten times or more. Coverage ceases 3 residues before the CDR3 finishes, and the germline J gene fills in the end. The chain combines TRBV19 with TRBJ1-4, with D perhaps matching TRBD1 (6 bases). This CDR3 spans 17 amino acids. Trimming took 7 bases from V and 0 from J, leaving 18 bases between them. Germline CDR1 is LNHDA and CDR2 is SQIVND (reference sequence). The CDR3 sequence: CASKGHRYGSTNEKLFF. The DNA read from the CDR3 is TGTGCCAGTAAGGGACATAGATACGGTTCAACTAATGAAAAA.

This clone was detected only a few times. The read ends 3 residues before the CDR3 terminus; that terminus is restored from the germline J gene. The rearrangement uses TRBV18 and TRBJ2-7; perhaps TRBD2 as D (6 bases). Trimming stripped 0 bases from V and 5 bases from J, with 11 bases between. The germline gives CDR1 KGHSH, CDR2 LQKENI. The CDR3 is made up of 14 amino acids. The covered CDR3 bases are TGTGCCAGCTCACCACCGGGACTCCCAGACGAG. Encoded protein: CASSPPGLPDE. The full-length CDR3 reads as CASSPPGLPDEQYF.

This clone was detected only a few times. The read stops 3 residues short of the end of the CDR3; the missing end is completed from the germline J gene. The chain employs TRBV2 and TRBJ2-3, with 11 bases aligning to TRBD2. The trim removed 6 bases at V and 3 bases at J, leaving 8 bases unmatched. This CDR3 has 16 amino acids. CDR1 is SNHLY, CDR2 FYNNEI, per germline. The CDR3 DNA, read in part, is TGTGCCAGCAGGGAACTAGCGGGAGCATCAACAGATACG. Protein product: CASRELAGASTDT. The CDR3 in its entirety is CASRELAGASTDTQYF.

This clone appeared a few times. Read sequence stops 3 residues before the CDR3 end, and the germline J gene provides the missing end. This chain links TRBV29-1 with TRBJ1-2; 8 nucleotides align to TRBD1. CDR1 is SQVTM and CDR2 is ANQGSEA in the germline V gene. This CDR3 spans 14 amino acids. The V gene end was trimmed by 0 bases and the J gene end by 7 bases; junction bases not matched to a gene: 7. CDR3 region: CSVEDWAQGGGYTF. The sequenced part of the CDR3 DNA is TGCAGCGTTGAAGATTGGGCACAGGGGGGTGGC.

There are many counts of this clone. Partial CDR3 DNA: TGTGCCAGCAGCTTAGCGTTAAGGGGCTCCTACGAG. This codes for CASSLALRGSYE. The CDR3 in its entirety is CASSLALRGSYEQYF. This rearrangement joins TRBV7-6 to TRBJ2-7, with a weak D call TRBD1 (5 bases). Read sequence stops 3 residues before the CDR3 end, and the germline J gene provides the missing end. Trimming took off 0 bases at V and 0 bases at J, with 9 bases between the two ends. This CDR3 has 15 residues. Germline loops: CDR1 SGHVS, CDR2 FNYEAQ.

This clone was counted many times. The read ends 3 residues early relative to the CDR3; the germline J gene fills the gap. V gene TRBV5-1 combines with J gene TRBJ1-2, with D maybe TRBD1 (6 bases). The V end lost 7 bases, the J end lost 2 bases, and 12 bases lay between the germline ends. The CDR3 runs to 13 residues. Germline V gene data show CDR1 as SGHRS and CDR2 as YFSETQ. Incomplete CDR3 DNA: TGCGCCAGCTCCTTACAGGGCAACTATGGC. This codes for CASSLQGNYG. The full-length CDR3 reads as CASSLQGNYGYTF.

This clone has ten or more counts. The CDR3 bases that were read are TGTGCCAGTAGTACGACAGTGAACACTGAA. It yields the protein CASSTTVNTE. The whole CDR3 sequence reads CASSTTVNTEAFF. This rearrangement joins TRBV19 to TRBJ1-1; D perhaps matches TRBD1 (5 bases). The read gets to within 3 residues of the CDR3 end, and the germline J gene fills in the rest. Germline loops: CDR1 LNHDA, CDR2 SQIVND (reference sequence). The CDR3 spans 13 residues. With 4 bases removed from V and 0 bases from J, the gap between germline ends came to 6 bases.

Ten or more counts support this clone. The CDR3 loop reads CAWNLGQGNEKLFF. Incomplete CDR3 DNA: TGTGCCTGGAATTTAGGACAGGGTAATGAAAAA. V usage is TRBV30 and J usage is TRBJ1-4; 8 positions agree with TRBD1. The CDR3 end falls 3 residues outside the read, so it is completed with the germline J gene. V shed 4 bases and J 4 bases; nucleotides not matched to a gene: 5. Germline-derived CDR1 and CDR2 are GTSNPN and SVGIG (reference sequence). CDR3 length equals 14 residues.

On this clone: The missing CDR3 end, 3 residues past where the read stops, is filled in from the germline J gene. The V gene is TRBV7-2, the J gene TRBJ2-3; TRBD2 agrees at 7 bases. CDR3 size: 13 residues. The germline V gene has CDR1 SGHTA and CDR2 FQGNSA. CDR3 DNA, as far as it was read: TGTGCCAGCAGCCCCTGGGGGGGGGAGACG. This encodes CASSPWGGET. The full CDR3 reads CASSPWGGETQYF.

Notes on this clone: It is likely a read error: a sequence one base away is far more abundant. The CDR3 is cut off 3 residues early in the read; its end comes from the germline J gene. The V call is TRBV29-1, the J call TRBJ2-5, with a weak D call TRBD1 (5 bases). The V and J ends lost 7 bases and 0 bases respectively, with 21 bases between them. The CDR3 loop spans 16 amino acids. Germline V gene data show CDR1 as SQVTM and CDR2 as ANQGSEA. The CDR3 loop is CSGVPYLGLYQETQYF. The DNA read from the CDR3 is TGCAGCGGTGTTCCATATCTGGGGCTTTACCAAGAGACC.

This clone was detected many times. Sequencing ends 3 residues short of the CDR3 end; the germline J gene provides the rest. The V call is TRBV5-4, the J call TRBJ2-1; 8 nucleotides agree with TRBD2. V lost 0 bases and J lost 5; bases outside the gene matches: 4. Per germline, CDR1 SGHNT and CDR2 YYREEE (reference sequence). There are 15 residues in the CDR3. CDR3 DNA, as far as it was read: TGTGCCAGCAGCTTGGGAACTAGCGGAAACAATGAG. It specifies CASSLGTSGNNE. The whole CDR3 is CASSLGTSGNNEQFF.

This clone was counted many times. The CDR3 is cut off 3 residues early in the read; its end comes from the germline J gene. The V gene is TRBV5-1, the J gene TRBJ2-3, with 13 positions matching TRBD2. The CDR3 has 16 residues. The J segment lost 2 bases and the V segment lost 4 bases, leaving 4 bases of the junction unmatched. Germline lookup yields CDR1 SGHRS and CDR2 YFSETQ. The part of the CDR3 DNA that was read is TGCGCCAGCAGCCCCGGACTAGCGGGGGCCACAGATACG. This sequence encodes CASSPGLAGATDT. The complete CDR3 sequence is CASSPGLAGATDTQYF.

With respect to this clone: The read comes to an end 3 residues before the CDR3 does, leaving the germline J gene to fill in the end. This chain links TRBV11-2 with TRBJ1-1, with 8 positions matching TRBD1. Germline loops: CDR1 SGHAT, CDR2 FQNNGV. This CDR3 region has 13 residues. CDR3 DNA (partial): TGTGCCAGCAGCCCAGGGGACAGGTCTTTA. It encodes CASSPGDRSL. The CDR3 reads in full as CASSPGDRSLAFF.